The 23 T cell receptor beta chains given below trace back to one sample, sequenced in a study of vaccination effects on CD4 cells after COVID-19. No antigen has been assigned to these receptors. The assay was immunoSEQ multiplex PCR, and TCRdb's table has in-frame clones only and misses some. The sample holds 65,000 to 90,000 clones, roughly 79% seen once. After expansion with viral peptide pools in the ViraFEST assay, antigen-specific CD4+ T cells were sequenced. Subsequent to a culture period of under 11 days, CD4+ T cells were isolated. All vaccine recipients tested negative for nucleocapsid antibodies and had never contracted SARS-CoV-2 infection. The sample consisted of CD4+ T cells from PBMCs cultured with HCoV-NL63 spike peptides, taken before COVID-19 vaccination. The receptors were sampled from a human donor who received a COVID-19 vaccine.

The V call is TRBV30, the J call TRBJ2-2; 7 bases align to TRBD1. Germline V gives CDR1 GTSNPN, CDR2 SVGIG (reference sequence). The CDR3 is made up of 13 amino acids. V dropped 7 bases and J dropped 4; count of bases not matched to a gene: 6. CDR3 sequence: CASEHRGTGELFF. In nucleotides, the CDR3 is TGTGCCTCGGAACACAGGGGCACCGGGGAGCTGTTTTTT.

This chain's CDR3 is CASSPKPGTSLGYGYTF. DNA for the CDR3: TGTGCCAGCAGTCCTAAACCCGGGACTTCCCTCGGCTATGGCTACACCTTC. The gene calls are TRBV6-6 and TRBJ1-2; possible D gene TRBD1, 5 bases. Deletions cut 5 bases from V and 4 bases from J, with 23 bases between. The CDR3 consists of 17 residues. Looked up from germline, CDR1 is MNHNY and CDR2 is SVGAGI (reference sequence).

The chain employs TRBV4-1 and TRBJ1-1, with D unclear. The germline gives CDR1 MGHRA, CDR2 YSYEKL. This CDR3 comprises 15 residues. V was pared by 1 base and J by 2 bases, with 11 bases between. Here the CDR3 reads CASSQVEQPNTEAFF. CDR3 sequence (DNA): TGCGCCAGCAGCCAAGTTGAACAGCCTAACACTGAAGCTTTCTTT.

The V and J genes are TRBV7-2 and TRBJ2-5; 9 bases align to TRBD2. This CDR3 is 14 amino acids long. CDR1 is SGHTA and CDR2 is FQGNSA in the germline V gene. Trimming removed 3 bases from V and 8 bases from J; junction bases left unmatched: 7. The chain's CDR3 is CASSLALAGQTQYF. The CDR3 region has the DNA TGTGCCAGCAGCTTGGCGCTAGCGGGGCAAACCCAGTACTTC.

This chain joins TRBV14 and TRBJ1-6; D is perhaps TRBD1 (5 bases). CDR1 is SGHDN, CDR2 FVKESK, per germline. The CDR3 covers 14 residues. With 3 bases removed from V and 9 bases from J, the gap between germline ends came to 12 bases. CDR3 sequence: CASSHRQIPSPLHF. CDR3 DNA: TGTGCCAGCAGCCATCGACAGATACCTTCACCCCTCCACTTT.

The chain employs TRBV4-1 and TRBJ2-5; D unresolved. Trimming removed 4 bases from V and 8 bases from J, with 14 bases in between. The germline V gene encodes CDR1 MGHRA and CDR2 YSYEKL. The CDR3 runs to 13 residues. The CDR3 sequence: CASSPPDGSTQYF. CDR3 coding DNA: TGCGCCAGCAGCCCCCCAGACGGCAGCACCCAGTACTTC.

The gene calls are TRBV24-1 and TRBJ2-5, with D tentatively TRBD1 (7 bases). The CDR3 spans 16 residues. Germline V gene lookup returns CDR1 KGHDR and CDR2 SFDVKD. Trimming cost V 0 bases and J 2 bases, with 12 bases left between them. The CDR3 spells CATSDLRQGGQETQYF. As DNA, the CDR3 is TGTGCCACCAGTGATTTGAGGCAGGGGGGTCAAGAGACCCAGTACTTC.

This chain joins TRBV5-8 and TRBJ2-2, with D uncertain. Germline CDR1 SGHTS, CDR2 YDEGEE. This CDR3 is built from 12 residues. V was cut by 2 bases and J by 7 bases, with 6 bases left in between. For the CDR3, the DNA is TGTGCCAGCAGCTTATCACACGGGGAGCTGTTTTTT. Translated, it gives CASSLSHGELFF.

This chain links TRBV6-2 or TRBV6-3 with TRBJ2-1, with 7 bases fitting TRBD1. This CDR3 comprises 15 residues. With V trimmed by 0 bases and J by 7 bases, 6 bases remained unmatched. Germline CDR1 and CDR2: MNHEY and SVGEGT. The CDR3 DNA reads TGTGCCAGCAGTTACTCGACAGGGAAAGGGAATGAGCAGTTCTTC. Encoded protein: CASSYSTGKGNEQFF.

The chain carries TRBV6-6 and TRBJ1-2; the D is unclear. Between the trimmed V and J ends, which lost 0 bases and 8 bases, there was a span of 10 bases. Germline loops: CDR1 MNHNY, CDR2 SVGAGI (reference sequence). The CDR3 is made up of 13 amino acids. The CDR3 bases are TGTGCCAGCAGTTACTCCGCCCCAACGGGCTACACCTTC. It is translated as CASSYSAPTGYTF.

V usage is TRBV5-4 and J usage is TRBJ2-3; the match to TRBD1 covers 10 bases. The trim removed 2 bases at V and 6 bases at J, leaving 6 bases unmatched. There are 15 residues in the CDR3. The germline V gene has CDR1 SGHNT and CDR2 YYREEE (reference sequence). The chain's CDR3 is CASSFAGTGVDTQYF. DNA of the CDR3: TGTGCCAGCAGCTTTGCGGGGACAGGGGTGGATACGCAGTATTTT.

In this sample, this clone turned up a few times. This chain connects TRBV5-5 to TRBJ2-7; D is ambiguous. The CDR3 runs 13 residues. Germline CDR1 SGHKS, CDR2 YYEKEE (reference sequence). Trimming removed 6 bases from V and 4 bases from J, with 14 bases in between. CDR3 region: CASTTYSLYEQYV. In nucleotides, the CDR3 is TGTGCCAGCACCACCTACAGCTTATACGAGCAGTACGTC.

This clone has just one count. The J gene is TRBJ2-7, the V gene TRBV5-8; D call uncertain. CDR3 length: 11 amino acids. Germline assignment: CDR1 SGHTS and CDR2 YDEGEE. The V end was cut by 4 bases, the J end by 2 bases, with 4 bases between. CDR3 bases: TGTGCCAGCAGCCGAACCTACGAGCAGTACGTC. This codes for CASSRTYEQYV.

The CDR3 bases are TGCGCCAGCAGCCAGCTACAGGGGAGCTATGGCTACACCTTC. Protein: CASSQLQGSYGYTF. The chain has TRBV4-1 and TRBJ1-2; 7 bases align to TRBD1. This CDR3 has 14 amino acids. The trim removed 3 bases at V and 4 bases at J, leaving 5 bases unmatched. The germline CDR1 and CDR2 sequences are MGHRA and YSYEKL.

The V gene is TRBV7-3, the J gene TRBJ2-1, with a tentative D call TRBD1 (8 bases). V was pared by 5 bases and J by 1 base, with 15 bases between. The V gene's germline CDR1 is SGHTA and CDR2 FQGTGA. The CDR3 spans 16 residues. Here the CDR3 DNA reads TGTGCCAGCAGCAAACAGGGGGAGGGGTCCTACAATGAGCAGTTCTTC. Residues: CASSKQGEGSYNEQFF.

This rearrangement joins TRBV5-4 to TRBJ2-5; TRBD2 aligns across 9 bases. Germline CDR1 reads SGHNT; CDR2 reads YYREEE (reference sequence). Losses at the gene ends were 0 bases for V and 4 bases for J; bases not matched to a gene: 7. This CDR3 has 16 residues. The CDR3 bases are TGTGCCAGCAGCTTGGAGGGCGGGGGGGCGAGAGAGACCCAGTACTTC. Its translation is CASSLEGGGARETQYF.

The chain links TRBV29-1 to TRBJ2-3, with D unresolved. CDR1 and CDR2 (germline): SQVTM, ANQGSEA. The CDR3 totals 11 residues. V was shortened by 5 bases and J by 7 bases, with 10 bases between the two germline ends. CDR3: CSVWWANTQYF. The CDR3, as DNA: TGCAGCGTTTGGTGGGCGAATACGCAGTATTTT.

The chain combines TRBV5-1 with TRBJ2-6; no reliable D call. Trimming cost V 1 base and J 0 bases, with 8 bases left between them. CDR1 SGHRS and CDR2 YFSETQ come from the germline V gene. The CDR3 has 16 amino acids. CDR3 protein: CASSLYYISGANVLTF. The CDR3 bases are TGCGCCAGCAGCTTGTATTACATCTCTGGGGCCAACGTCCTGACTTTC.

The chain carries TRBV30 and TRBJ1-3; D is undetermined. The V end was cut by 2 bases, the J end by 0 bases, with 11 bases between. The CDR3 covers 15 residues. The germline gives CDR1 GTSNPN, CDR2 SVGIG (reference sequence). CDR3 in DNA: TGTGCCTGGAGTAGGGTCGGGAGCTCTGGAAACACCATATATTTT. Amino acid sequence: CAWSRVGSSGNTIYF.

The CDR3 DNA reads as TGTGCCAGCAGGTCAATGGCCGCTAACTATGGCTACACCTTC. Protein: CASRSMAANYGYTF. The chain employs TRBV7-8 and TRBJ1-2; D gene uncertain. Per the germline V gene, CDR1 is SGHVS and CDR2 is FQNEAQ. V was clipped by 6 bases and J by 0 bases, with 11 bases between them. The CDR3 is made up of 14 amino acids.

This sequence joins TRBV10-1 and TRBJ2-2; maybe TRBD1 (6 bases). Germline V lookup: CDR1 WNHNN, CDR2 SYGVQD (reference sequence). This CDR3 has 16 residues. V was shortened by 2 bases and J by 0 bases, with 10 bases between the two germline ends. Here the CDR3 reads CASSERAGANTGELFF. The CDR3 DNA reads TGCGCCAGCAGTGAGAGGGCAGGGGCGAACACCGGGGAGCTGTTTTTT.

CDR3 residues: CASSFSVGELFF. The CDR3 DNA sequence: TGTGCCAGCAGCTTTTCAGTCGGGGAGCTGTTTTTT. V usage is TRBV7-2 and J usage is TRBJ2-2; D remains unclear. The ends were cut back, 3 bases at V and 7 bases at J, with 6 bases in the middle. Germline CDR1 SGHTA, CDR2 FQGNSA. The CDR3 loop spans 12 amino acids. The full variable domain, completed using reference TRBV7-2 and TRBJ2-2, is GAGVSQSPSNKVTEKGKDVELRCDPISGHTALYWYRQSLGQGLEFLIYFQGNSAPDKSGLPSDRFSAERTGGSVSTLTIQRTQQEDSAVYLCASSFSVGELFFGEGSRLTVL.

The chain joins TRBV10-3 to TRBJ1-3, with 7 nucleotides matching TRBD1. Germline lookup yields CDR1 ENHRY and CDR2 SYGVKD. The CDR3 sequence is 15 residues long. Losses at the gene ends were 6 bases for V and 0 bases for J; bases not matched to a gene: 5. The CDR3 spells CAIRNGTASGNTIYF. For the CDR3, the DNA is TGTGCCATCAGGAACGGGACAGCCTCTGGAAACACCATATATTTT.